These T cell receptor beta chains were read from a single sample in a study of cytomegalovirus exposure and HLA in healthy donors. The data were produced by immunoSEQ multiplex PCR, yet TCRdb's version contains in-frame clones alone and is incomplete. The table lists about 200,000 clones, roughly 80% of them singletons. Sequenced: PBMCs. The receptors stem from a woman aged 45-65 years in good health and CMV-seropositive. Each CDR3 is given with its conserved first and last residue. The order of the fields is V gene, D gene, clone size, J gene, CDR3 protein, CDR3 DNA. The D gene is left open where the match is weak. Rows give clone size only sometimes, using once, few, many, or a class for an expanded clone.

v_call: TRBV4-2
d_call: NA
clone_size: few
j_call: TRBJ1-1
cdr3_aa: CASSQGRVEGNTEAFF
cdr3_nt: TGTGCCAGCAGCCAAGGCAGGGTAGAAGGGAACACTGAAGCTTTCTTT

v_call: TRBV4-1
d_call: TRBD1
clone_size: NA
j_call: TRBJ1-5
cdr3_aa: CASSPGDRLYQPQHF
cdr3_nt: TGCGCCAGCAGCCCCGGGGACAGACTCTATCAGCCCCAGCATTTT

v_call: TRBV9
d_call: NA
clone_size: once
j_call: TRBJ2-2
cdr3_aa: CASSVGASPGTGELFF
cdr3_nt: TGTGCCAGCAGCGTAGGTGCTAGTCCGGGCACCGGGGAGCTGTTTTTT

v_call: TRBV6-1
d_call: TRBD2
clone_size: NA
j_call: TRBJ2-2
cdr3_aa: CASSEAWGGEGTGELFF
cdr3_nt: TGTGCCAGCAGTGAAGCATGGGGAGGGGAGGGCACCGGGGAGCTGTTTTTT

v_call: TRBV28
d_call: NA
clone_size: NA
j_call: TRBJ2-7
cdr3_aa: CASSLPRGYEQYF
cdr3_nt: TGTGCCAGCAGTTTACCACGAGGCTACGAGCAGTACTTC

v_call: TRBV5-1
d_call: NA
clone_size: NA
j_call: TRBJ1-1
cdr3_aa: CASSSTQPTEAFF
cdr3_nt: TGCGCCAGCAGCTCGACACAGCCCACTGAAGCTTTCTTT

v_call: TRBV7-9
d_call: NA
clone_size: NA
j_call: TRBJ1-1
cdr3_aa: CASSLGTAEAFF
cdr3_nt: TGTGCCAGCAGCTTAGGGACTGCCGAAGCTTTCTTT

v_call: TRBV4-3
d_call: NA
clone_size: NA
j_call: TRBJ1-1
cdr3_aa: CASSQDNFRGTEAFF
cdr3_nt: TGCGCCAGCAGCCAAGATAATTTCAGAGGGACTGAAGCTTTCTTT

v_call: TRBV7-2
d_call: TRBD2
clone_size: NA
j_call: TRBJ2-3
cdr3_aa: CASSWGLASDTQYF
cdr3_nt: TGTGCCAGCAGCTGGGGACTAGCGTCAGATACGCAGTATTTT

v_call: TRBV29-1
d_call: TRBD1
clone_size: NA
j_call: TRBJ2-1
cdr3_aa: CSAFFGQGQNEQFF
cdr3_nt: TGCAGCGCTTTTTTTGGACAGGGGCAGAATGAGCAGTTCTTC

v_call: TRBV5-6
d_call: TRBD2
clone_size: NA
j_call: TRBJ2-3
cdr3_aa: CASSLAHSGGGLTDTQYF
cdr3_nt: TGTGCCAGCAGCTTGGCGCATTCGGGCGGGGGGTTAACAGATACGCAGTATTTT

v_call: TRBV7-8
d_call: TRBD1
clone_size: NA
j_call: TRBJ1-4
cdr3_aa: CASSPRHRDSNEKLFF
cdr3_nt: TGTGCCAGCAGCCCTAGACACCGGGACAGTAATGAAAAACTGTTTTTT

v_call: TRBV10-1
d_call: TRBD2
clone_size: NA
j_call: TRBJ2-5
cdr3_aa: CASSEPFRGGSIETQYF
cdr3_nt: TGCGCCAGCAGTGAGCCTTTTCGCGGGGGGTCAATAGAGACCCAGTACTTC

v_call: TRBV19
d_call: TRBD2
clone_size: NA
j_call: TRBJ2-1
cdr3_aa: CASSISAGASYNEQFF
cdr3_nt: TGTGCCAGTAGTATTTCAGCGGGGGCCTCCTACAATGAGCAGTTCTTC

v_call: TRBV7-9
d_call: NA
clone_size: NA
j_call: TRBJ2-2
cdr3_aa: CSSSLIQGRTGELFF
cdr3_nt: TGTTCCAGCAGCTTAATACAGGGACGTACCGGGGAGCTGTTTTTT

v_call: TRBV5-4
d_call: NA
clone_size: NA
j_call: TRBJ2-2
cdr3_aa: CASSFRLPENTGELFF
cdr3_nt: TGTGCCAGCAGCTTTAGACTTCCCGAGAACACCGGGGAGCTGTTTTTT

v_call: TRBV27
d_call: TRBD1
clone_size: NA
j_call: TRBJ2-7
cdr3_aa: CASSLGTGFEQYF
cdr3_nt: TGTGCCAGCAGTCTCGGGACAGGGTTCGAGCAGTACTTC

v_call: TRBV7-7
d_call: TRBD1
clone_size: NA
j_call: TRBJ1-2
cdr3_aa: CASSLEGDRGGGLYGYTF
cdr3_nt: TGTGCCAGCAGCTTAGAGGGGGACAGGGGGGGAGGCCTCTATGGCTACACCTTC

v_call: TRBV6-5
d_call: TRBD1
clone_size: NA
j_call: TRBJ2-7
cdr3_aa: CASSPGQGAYEQYF
cdr3_nt: TGTGCCAGCAGTCCCGGACAGGGGGCCTACGAGCAGTACTTC

v_call: TRBV7-2
d_call: TRBD2
clone_size: NA
j_call: TRBJ2-3
cdr3_aa: CASSLGVAGGLDTQYF
cdr3_nt: TGTGCCAGCAGCTTGGGGGTAGCGGGGGGGCTGGATACGCAGTATTTT

v_call: TRBV11-2
d_call: NA
clone_size: NA
j_call: TRBJ2-2
cdr3_aa: CASSDQGSQRAGELFF
cdr3_nt: TGTGCCAGCAGCGACCAAGGGAGTCAAAGGGCCGGGGAGCTGTTTTTT

v_call: TRBV7-9
d_call: TRBD1
clone_size: NA
j_call: TRBJ1-1
cdr3_aa: CASSFDRGTEAFF
cdr3_nt: TGTGCCAGCAGCTTCGACAGGGGAACTGAAGCTTTCTTT

v_call: TRBV7-9
d_call: NA
clone_size: NA
j_call: TRBJ1-1
cdr3_aa: CASRLPGSSNTEAFF
cdr3_nt: TGTGCCAGCAGGTTGCCGGGGAGCTCGAACACTGAAGCTTTCTTT

v_call: TRBV5-8
d_call: NA
clone_size: NA
j_call: TRBJ1-4
cdr3_aa: CASSSTVGGGEKLFF
cdr3_nt: TGTGCCAGCAGCTCGACCGTAGGGGGGGGTGAAAAACTGTTTTTT